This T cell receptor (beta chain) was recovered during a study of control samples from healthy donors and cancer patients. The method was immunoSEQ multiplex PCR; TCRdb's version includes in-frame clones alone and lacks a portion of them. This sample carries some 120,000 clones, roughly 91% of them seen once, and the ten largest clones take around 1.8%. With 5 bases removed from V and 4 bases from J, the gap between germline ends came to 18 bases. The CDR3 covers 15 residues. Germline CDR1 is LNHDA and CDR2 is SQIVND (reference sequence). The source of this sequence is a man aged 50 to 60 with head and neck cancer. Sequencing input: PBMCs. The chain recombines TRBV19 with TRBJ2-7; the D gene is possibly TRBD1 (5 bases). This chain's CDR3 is CASSAQGVTPYEQYF. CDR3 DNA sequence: TGTGCCAGTAGTGCTCAGGGTGTAACGCCTTACGAGCAGTACTTC.